This entry lists 30 T cell receptor beta chains sequenced from one sample in a study of blood T cell repertoires in COVID-19. The assay was immunoSEQ multiplex PCR, and TCRdb's table has in-frame clones only and misses some. The repertoire includes approximately 200,000 clones, about 85% of them detected once, and 2% to 2.5% sits in the top ten. Material: PBMCs or T cells enriched from blood (not recorded which). All receptors come from a woman in her twenties or thirties who had recovered from COVID-19.

A word on this clone: Its ends do not fully match the called genes, so a read error is possible. This sequence joins TRBV30 and TRBJ2-1, with D possibly being TRBD2 (6 bases). The CDR3 runs to 13 residues. Germline-derived CDR1 and CDR2 are GTSNPN and SVGIG (reference sequence). The DNA for the CDR3 is TGTGCCTGGAGTTGGGGACTCATCAATGGGCAGTTCTTC. Amino acid sequence: CAWSWGLINGQFF.

The chain couples TRBV14 to TRBJ2-5, with TRBD1 matching over 11 bases. CDR1 and CDR2 from the germline V gene are SGHDN and FVKESK. This CDR3 has 16 amino acids. V shed 3 bases and J 5 bases; nucleotides not matched to a gene: 8. CDR3 in amino acids: CASSHLGTGGLETQYF. CDR3 coding DNA: TGTGCCAGCAGCCACTTGGGGACAGGGGGTTTGGAGACCCAGTACTTC.

This chain links TRBV19 with TRBJ2-7; a possible D gene is TRBD2 (6 bases). Germline V lookup: CDR1 LNHDA, CDR2 SQIVND (reference sequence). Trimming removed 5 bases at V and 6 bases at J, with 29 bases between. The CDR3 loop spans 18 amino acids. In DNA, the CDR3 is TGTGCCAGTAGTTTCCGCTCTTCTAGCGCCCTCGGGATAGGCGAGCAGTACTTC. It specifies CASSFRSSSALGIGEQYF.

V gene TRBV4-2 combines with J gene TRBJ2-1, with TRBD2 matching over 15 bases. Germline CDR1 and CDR2: LGHNA and YNFKEQ. The J segment lost 7 bases and the V segment lost 4 bases, leaving 5 bases of the junction unmatched. The CDR3 is 16 amino acids. For the CDR3, the DNA is TGTGCCAGCAGCCGAAGGACTAGCGGGAGGGGTAATGAGCAGTTCTTC. Translated: CASSRRTSGRGNEQFF.

This sequence joins TRBV5-1 and TRBJ2-7; TRBD1 matches at 8 bases. This CDR3 region has 15 residues. J lost 0 bases, V lost 1 base, and 3 bases had no gene match. Germline loops: CDR1 SGHRS, CDR2 YFSETQ. In DNA, the CDR3 is TGCGCCAGCAGCTTGTCGGACAGGGTCTCCTACGAGCAGTACTTC. It codes for CASSLSDRVSYEQYF.

The CDR3 loop is CASSMKGGGAREGKLFF. CDR3 coding DNA: TGTGCCAGTAGTATGAAGGGTGGTGGGGCGAGGGAGGGAAAACTGTTTTTT. The chain couples TRBV19 to TRBJ1-4, with D maybe TRBD1 (5 bases). Germline V gene sequence: CDR1 LNHDA, CDR2 SQIVND (reference sequence). V lost 3 bases and J lost 10, with 24 bases in between. This CDR3 contains 17 residues.

The chain uses TRBV7-2 and TRBJ1-3; 8 bases fit TRBD1. CDR1 is SGHTA and CDR2 is FQGNSA in the germline V gene. The V and J ends lost 2 bases and 4 bases, in that order; junction bases with no gene match: 4. There are 15 residues in the CDR3. CDR3 region: CASSLQGAVGNTIYF. CDR3 DNA sequence: TGTGCCAGCAGCTTACAGGGGGCGGTCGGAAACACCATATATTTT.

The rearrangement links TRBV19 to TRBJ2-1, with a weak D call TRBD1 (6 bases). Germline V CDR1 and CDR2: LNHDA, SQIVND (reference sequence). The CDR3 extends over 15 amino acids. Trimming took off 5 bases at V and 2 bases at J, with 13 bases between the two ends. DNA of the CDR3: TGTGCCAGTAGTCCCGACGACAGGACCTACAATGAGCAGTTCTTC. Translating it yields CASSPDDRTYNEQFF.

The V call is TRBV7-9, the J call TRBJ1-4; D possibly corresponds to TRBD1 (6 bases). Trimming stripped 0 bases from V and 0 bases from J, with 11 bases between. Germline V gene data show CDR1 as SEHNR and CDR2 as FQNEAQ (reference sequence). The CDR3 length is 17 residues. In DNA, the CDR3 is TGTGCCAGCAGCTTAGCGTTTGGGGGCGCAACTAATGAAAAACTGTTTTTT. It yields the protein CASSLAFGGATNEKLFF.

A few counts support this clone. The CDR3 sequence is CAWSVTLRNTIYF. CDR3 nucleotide sequence: TGTGCCTGGAGTGTAACTCTAAGAAACACCATATATTTT. V is TRBV30 and J is TRBJ1-3; D is unresolved. V shed 0 bases and J shed 5 bases, with 8 bases lying between them. Per the germline V gene, CDR1 is GTSNPN and CDR2 is SVGIG (reference sequence). The CDR3 runs 13 residues.

J is TRBJ2-1 and V is TRBV11-2; TRBD1 matches at 7 bases. The V gene's germline CDR1 is SGHAT and CDR2 FQNNGV. The CDR3 sequence is 18 residues long. J lost 0 bases, V lost 4 bases, and 12 bases had no gene match. The CDR3 DNA follows: TGTGCCAGCAGCTCCCTCTCCACCGGGACAGTCTCCTACAATGAGCAGTTCTTC. Protein sequence: CASSSLSTGTVSYNEQFF.

As regards this clone: This CDR3 is also generated by other DNA sequences in the sample. The chain couples TRBV6-5 to TRBJ1-1; TRBD1 might be the D (5 bases). In germline, CDR1 is MNHEY, CDR2 SVGAGI. The CDR3 loop spans 14 amino acids. The germline V and J ends were trimmed by 0 bases and 5 bases, with 10 bases remaining between them. DNA for the CDR3: TGTGCCAGCAGTTACTCAAGGGGAGGGACTGAAGCTTTCTTT. This translates into CASSYSRGGTEAFF.

The chain joins TRBV27 to TRBJ1-6; D perhaps matches TRBD1 (5 bases). Germline V gene sequence: CDR1 MNHEY, CDR2 SMNVEV (reference sequence). V was clipped by 7 bases and J by 7 bases, with 17 bases between them. The CDR3 spans 15 residues. Here the CDR3 DNA reads TGTGCCAGCACCGTCGGGAGGGGAGGCAATTCACCCCTCCACTTT. This translates into CASTVGRGGNSPLHF.

This chain uses TRBV13 with TRBJ1-1; 7 bases line up with TRBD1. Germline CDR1 and CDR2: PRHDT and FYEKMQ (reference sequence). The CDR3 covers 13 residues. V was clipped by 3 bases and J by 5 bases; unmatched bases: 3. CDR3 residues: CASSLRGLTEAFF. In nucleotides, the CDR3 is TGTGCCAGCAGCTTGAGGGGGCTGACTGAAGCTTTCTTT.

J is TRBJ2-2 and V is TRBV14, with a weak D call TRBD1 (6 bases). This CDR3 contains 14 residues. Trimming left V 0 bases short and J 4 bases short, with 6 bases between. Germline loops: CDR1 SGHDN, CDR2 FVKESK. CDR3 sequence: CASSQEQGTGELFF. In DNA form, the CDR3 reads TGTGCCAGCAGCCAAGAACAGGGCACCGGGGAGCTGTTTTTT.

J is TRBJ1-2 and V is TRBV30; tentatively, D is TRBD1 (5 bases). Trimming removed 3 bases from V and 3 bases from J, with 5 bases in between. Germline V gives CDR1 GTSNPN, CDR2 SVGIG (reference sequence). There are 11 residues in the CDR3. CDR3 residues: CAWSRDYGYTF. The CDR3 nucleotides are TGTGCCTGGAGCAGGGACTATGGCTACACCTTC.

CDR3 DNA sequence: TGTGCCAGCAGCCAAGATCCTTTGTCAGGGCATAACTATGGCTACACCTTC. This translates into CASSQDPLSGHNYGYTF. The V call is TRBV4-2, the J call TRBJ1-2, with D possibly TRBD1 on 5 matching bases. Germline V gene sequence: CDR1 LGHNA, CDR2 YNFKEQ. This CDR3 contains 17 residues. Trimming left V 0 bases short and J 1 base short, with 15 bases between.

To note about this clone: Mismatch with germline at one junction end may stem from a read error. The chain employs TRBV7-7 and TRBJ2-7; D may be TRBD2 (6 bases). This CDR3 is built from 15 residues. From germline, CDR1 is SSHAT and CDR2 FNYEAQ (reference sequence). CDR3 protein: CASSQNPGSSYEQYF. DNA of the CDR3: TGTGCTAGCAGTCAAAACCCCGGGAGCTCCTACGAGCAGTACTTC. Variable domain in full (rest from reference TRBV7-7 and TRBJ2-7): GAGVSQSPRYKVTKRGQDVTLRCDPISSHATLYWYQQALGQGPEFLTYFNYEAQPDKSGLPSDRFSAERPEGSISTLTIQRTEQRDSAMYRCASSQNPGSSYEQYFGPGTRLTVT.

The gene calls are TRBV19 and TRBJ2-7; unclear D gene. Per germline, CDR1 LNHDA and CDR2 SQIVND (reference sequence). This CDR3 contains 11 residues. V lost 4 bases and J 5 bases, leaving 6 bases between the germline ends. The CDR3 coding sequence is TGTGCCAGTAGTAACGGTGACGAGCAGTACTTC. It specifies CASSNGDEQYF.

The chain is built from TRBV28 and TRBJ1-1; TRBD1 matches 7 bases. V shed 2 bases and J 5 bases; nucleotides not matched to a gene: 17. CDR1 and CDR2 (germline): MDHEN, SYDVKM. The CDR3 is 18 amino acids. The CDR3 DNA sequence: TGTGCCAGCAGTTTAGGGGGATTTGGGGACAGTCGACTTACTGAAGCTTTCTTT. Translation: CASSLGGFGDSRLTEAFF.

The rearrangement joins TRBV19 to TRBJ1-2, with 10 positions matching TRBD1. This CDR3 has 15 residues. The germline V gene has CDR1 LNHDA and CDR2 SQIVND (reference sequence). Trimming took 3 bases from V and 7 from J; bases not matched to a gene: 8. CDR3 loop: CASSIGGTGATGYTF. CDR3 DNA: TGTGCCAGTAGTATCGGTGGGACAGGGGCAACTGGCTACACCTTC.

The chain carries TRBV5-1 and TRBJ2-1; D perhaps matches TRBD1 (6 bases). The germline V and J ends were trimmed by 0 bases and 8 bases, with 12 bases remaining between them. The CDR3 sequence is 14 residues long. Germline assignment: CDR1 SGHRS and CDR2 YFSETQ. CDR3 sequence reads: CASSLGAGDDEQFF. CDR3 nucleotides: TGCGCCAGCAGCTTGGGGGCAGGGGACGATGAGCAGTTCTTC.

The count of this clone is one. The J gene is TRBJ1-1, the V gene TRBV9, with no clear D. Germline CDR1 and CDR2: SGDLS and YYNGEE. V shed 5 bases and J shed 5 bases, with 13 bases lying between them. This CDR3 spans 13 amino acids. The CDR3 nucleotides are TGTGCCAGCAGACCTCAATTGGAGACTGAAGCTTTCTTT. Protein sequence: CASRPQLETEAFF. The full variable domain, its missing parts supplied by reference TRBV9 and TRBJ1-1, is DSGVTQTPKHLITATGQRVTLRCSPRSGDLSVYWYQQSLDQGLQFLIQYYNGEERAKGNILERFSAQQFPDLHSELNLSSLELGDSALYFCASRPQLETEAFFGQGTRLTVV.

The table lists this clone with a count of one. In nucleotides, the CDR3 is TGTGCCAGCAGTTTTCAGGCAGGTGAGCAGTTCTTC. Residues: CASSFQAGEQFF. J is TRBJ2-1 and V is TRBV27; the D is unclear. The CDR3 is 12 residues long. CDR1 MNHEY and CDR2 SMNVEV come from the germline V gene (reference sequence). V dropped 3 bases and J dropped 9 bases, with 9 bases sitting between them.

This clone was observed a single time. This chain uses TRBV29-1 with TRBJ1-4, with D possibly TRBD1 on 5 matching bases. The germline V gene encodes CDR1 SQVTM and CDR2 ANQGSEA. Trimming shortened V by 7 bases and J by 3 bases, and 12 bases separated the two germline ends. The length of the CDR3 is 13 residues. For the CDR3, the DNA is TGCAGCGCCCGTCAAGGGGCTAATGAAAAACTGTTTTTT. It yields the protein CSARQGANEKLFF.

The rearrangement joins TRBV25-1 to TRBJ2-7; no clear D gene. The CDR3 has 14 residues. Between the trimmed V and J ends, which lost 4 bases and 0 bases, there was a span of 10 bases. CDR1 MGHDK and CDR2 SYGVNS come from the germline V gene. The CDR3 protein is CASSVDRGSYEQYF. As DNA, the CDR3 is TGTGCCAGCAGTGTAGACCGAGGCTCCTACGAGCAGTACTTC.

The V call is TRBV24-1, the J call TRBJ2-2; 9 bases are shared with TRBD1. CDR3 size: 13 residues. Germline values: CDR1 KGHDR, CDR2 SFDVKD. The V segment lost 9 bases and the J segment 6 bases; nucleotides outside the gene matches: 4. The DNA for the CDR3 is TGTGCCACCCAGACAGGGGGGGCCGGGGAGCTGTTTTTT. This codes for CATQTGGAGELFF.

The V and J genes are TRBV7-8 and TRBJ1-6, with TRBD1 matching over 7 bases. Germline V gives CDR1 SGHVS, CDR2 FQNEAQ. This CDR3 spans 17 amino acids. Unmatched junction bases numbered 14, after V lost 5 bases and J lost 7 bases. The CDR3 sequence: CASSRRQGPSGNSPLHF. The CDR3 DNA follows: TGTGCCAGCAGCCGACGACAGGGCCCTTCGGGGAATTCACCCCTCCACTTT.

V gene TRBV6-5 combines with J gene TRBJ2-7; 7 bases align to TRBD2. The CDR3 consists of 13 residues. J was trimmed by 6 bases and V by 5 bases; bases with no gene match: 7. Looked up from germline, CDR1 is MNHEY and CDR2 is SVGAGI. CDR3 sequence: CASSTRGGLEQYF. The CDR3 coding sequence is TGTGCCAGCAGTACCCGGGGAGGGCTCGAGCAGTACTTC.

The chain combines TRBV13 with TRBJ1-2; D not certain. CDR3 length equals 14 residues. The germline CDR1 and CDR2 sequences are PRHDT and FYEKMQ (reference sequence). V lost 4 bases to trimming and J lost 0 bases, with 9 bases between them. In DNA, the CDR3 is TGTGCCAGCAGCTCCCCCCCATCTAACTATGGCTACACCTTC. The encoded protein is CASSSPPSNYGYTF.